The subject of this entry is one TCR beta chain. This entry is derived from a study of CD4 and CD8 cells across lung adenocarcinoma regions. Donors had localized lung adenocarcinoma, a non-small cell lung cancer. CDR3 length equals 13 residues. With 2 bases removed from V and 5 bases from J, the gap between germline ends came to 4 bases. Germline CDR1 is MRHNA and CDR2 is SNTAGT. TCRdb re-called the PCR reads with MiXCR, one entry per CDR3 protein. The sample has roughly 3,500 distinct CDR3 sequences, around 69% seen once. The TCR sequence derives from a male donor with lung adenocarcinoma. The CD4 and CD8 labels of this study may be unreliable. Sequenced material: CD4+ T cells from the margin of a lung tumor. The V call is TRBV6-4, the J call TRBJ1-6; D gene unclear. CDR3 nucleotides: TGTGCCAGCAGTGACAGGGATAATTCACCCCTCCACTTT. Protein: CASSDRDNSPLHF.